This TCR beta chain was retrieved from a study of PD-L1 blockade in urothelial cancer. Time point: pretreatment peripheral blood. Profiling relied on immunoSEQ multiplex PCR, and the TCRdb table lists in-frame clones only, not all of them. The top ten hold 4.5% to 6% of the sample, which has about 63,000 clones, roughly four fifths seen once. The sequenced sample was PBMCs, obtained around atezolizumab (anti-PD-L1) treatment. The sequence derives from a man in his 70s with urothelial cancer.

CDR3 sequence: CASSPGGALNEKLFF. CDR3 bases: TGTGCCAGCAGCCCCGGGGGGGCCCTTAATGAAAAACTGTTTTTT. The gene calls are TRBV7-2 and TRBJ1-4; tentatively, D is TRBD1 (6 bases). With 5 bases removed from V and 4 bases from J, the gap between germline ends came to 14 bases. This CDR3 has 15 residues. The germline CDR1 and CDR2 sequences are SGHTA and FQGNSA.